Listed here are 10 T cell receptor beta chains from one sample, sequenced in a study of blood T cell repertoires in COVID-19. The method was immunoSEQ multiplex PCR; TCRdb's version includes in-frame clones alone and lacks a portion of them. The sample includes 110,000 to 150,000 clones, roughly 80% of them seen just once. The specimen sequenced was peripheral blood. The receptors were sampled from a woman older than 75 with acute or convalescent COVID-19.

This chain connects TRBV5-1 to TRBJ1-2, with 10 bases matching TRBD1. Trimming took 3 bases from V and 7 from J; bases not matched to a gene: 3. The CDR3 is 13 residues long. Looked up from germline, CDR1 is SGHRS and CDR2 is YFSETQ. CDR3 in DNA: TGCGCCAGCAGCTCCGGACAGGGGGTTGGCTACACCTTC. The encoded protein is CASSSGQGVGYTF.

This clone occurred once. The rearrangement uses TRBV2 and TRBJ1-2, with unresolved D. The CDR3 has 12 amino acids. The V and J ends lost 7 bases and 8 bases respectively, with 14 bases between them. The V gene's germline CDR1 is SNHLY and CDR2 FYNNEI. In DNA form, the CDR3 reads TGTGCCAGCAATCCGGGTATAAGGGGCTACACCTTC. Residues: CASNPGIRGYTF.

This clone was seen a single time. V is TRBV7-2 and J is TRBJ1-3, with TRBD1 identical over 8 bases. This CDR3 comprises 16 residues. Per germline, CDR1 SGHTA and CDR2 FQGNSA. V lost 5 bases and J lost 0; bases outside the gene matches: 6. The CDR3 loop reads CASSPRDRSSGNTIYF. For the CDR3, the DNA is TGTGCCAGCAGCCCCCGGGACAGGTCCTCTGGAAACACCATATATTTT.

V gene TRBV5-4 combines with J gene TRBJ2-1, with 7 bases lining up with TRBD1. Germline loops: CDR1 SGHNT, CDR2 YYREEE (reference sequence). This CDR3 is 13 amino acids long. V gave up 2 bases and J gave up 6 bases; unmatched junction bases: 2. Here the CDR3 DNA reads TGTGCCAGCAGCTTTGCAGGGGGCAATGAGCAGTTCTTC. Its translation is CASSFAGGNEQFF.

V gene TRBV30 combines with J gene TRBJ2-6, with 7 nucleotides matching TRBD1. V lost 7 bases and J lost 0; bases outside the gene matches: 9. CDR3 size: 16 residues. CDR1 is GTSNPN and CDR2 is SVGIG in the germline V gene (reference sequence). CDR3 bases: TGTGCCTATGAACAGGGGTTTGACTCTGGGGCCAACGTCCTGACTTTC. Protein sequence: CAYEQGFDSGANVLTF.

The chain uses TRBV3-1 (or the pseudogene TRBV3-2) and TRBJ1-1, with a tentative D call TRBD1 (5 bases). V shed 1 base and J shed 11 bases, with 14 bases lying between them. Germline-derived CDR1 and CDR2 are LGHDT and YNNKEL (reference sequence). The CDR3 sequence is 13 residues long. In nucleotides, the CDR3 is TGTGCCAGCAGCCAAGCCACAGGACATATGGCTTTCTTT. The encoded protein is CASSQATGHMAFF.

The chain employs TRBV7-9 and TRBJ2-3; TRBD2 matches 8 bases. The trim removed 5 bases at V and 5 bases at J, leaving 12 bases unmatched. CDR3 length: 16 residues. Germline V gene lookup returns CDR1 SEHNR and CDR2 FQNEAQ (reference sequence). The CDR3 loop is CASSPTVGTRVDTQYF. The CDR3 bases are TGTGCCAGCAGCCCCACGGTGGGGACTAGGGTAGATACGCAGTATTTT.

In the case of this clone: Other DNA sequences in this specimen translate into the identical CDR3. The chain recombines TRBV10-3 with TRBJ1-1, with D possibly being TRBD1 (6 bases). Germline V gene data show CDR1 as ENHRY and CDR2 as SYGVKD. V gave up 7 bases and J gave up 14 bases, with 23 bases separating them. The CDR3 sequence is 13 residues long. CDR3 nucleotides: TGTGCCATCAAGAAGGCAGGGGACGATCGGGCCTTCTTT. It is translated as CAIKKAGDDRAFF.

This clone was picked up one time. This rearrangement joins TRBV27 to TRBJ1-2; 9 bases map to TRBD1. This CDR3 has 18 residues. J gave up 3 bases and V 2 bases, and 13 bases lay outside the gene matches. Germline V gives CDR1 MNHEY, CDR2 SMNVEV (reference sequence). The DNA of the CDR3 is TGTGCCAGCAGTTTACGATATTCTCTCACAGGGGGCTACTATGGCTACACCTTC. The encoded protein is CASSLRYSLTGGYYGYTF.

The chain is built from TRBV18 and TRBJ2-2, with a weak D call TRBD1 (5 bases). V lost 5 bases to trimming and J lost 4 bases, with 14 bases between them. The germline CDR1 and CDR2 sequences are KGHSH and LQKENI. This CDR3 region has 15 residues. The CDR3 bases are TGTGCCAGCTCAACTACAGGCCTCGGCACCGGGGAGCTGTTTTTT. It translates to CASSTTGLGTGELFF.